This TCR beta chain was identified in a study of patients and donors after allogeneic stem cell transplantation. TCRdb redid the calling of the RT-PCR reads with MiXCR, one entry per CDR3 protein. In the table there are under 200,000 distinct CDR3 sequences, 25% to 35% of which are singletons. The table lists this clonotype with a count of one. Sequencing was done on a sample of blood, either unsorted or a sorted T cell fraction (not recorded which). The sequence was collected from a human donor who was either an allogeneic HSCT recipient or a stem cell or donor lymphocyte infusion donor (not recorded which). It is not recorded whose cells these are; they may come from a transplant donor.

CDR3 DNA: TGCGCCAGCAGCCAAGGGACAGGGCTTATCACTGAAGCTTTCTTT. As protein: CASSQGTGLITEAFF. This chain joins TRBV4-3 and TRBJ1-1; 8 positions agree with TRBD1. The CDR3 totals 15 residues. After removal of 1 base from V and 4 bases from J, the junction contained 5 bases not matched to a gene. The germline V gene has CDR1 LGHNA and CDR2 YSLEER.